This T cell receptor (beta chain) was sequenced during a study of blood T cell repertoires in COVID-19. In germline, CDR1 is SQVTM, CDR2 ANQGSEA. Trimming left V 7 bases short and J 5 bases short, with 24 bases between. The CDR3 loop spans 15 amino acids. Assay: immunoSEQ multiplex PCR; the TCRdb copy retains only in-frame clones and omits some. The repertoire holds more than 250,000 clones, with around nine tenths as singletons. The chain couples TRBV29-1 to TRBJ2-7, with D maybe TRBD1 (6 bases). The sample was PBMCs or T cells enriched from blood (not recorded which). The sequence was collected from a woman younger than 30 who had recovered from COVID-19. CDR3 residues: CSARPQGLGVNEQYF. CDR3 sequence (DNA): TGCAGCGCCAGGCCTCAGGGGCTTGGGGTTAACGAGCAGTACTTC.